A selection of T cell receptor beta chains follows, all from one sample in a study of vaccination effects on CD4 cells after COVID-19. The repertoire was sequenced with immunoSEQ multiplex PCR; TCRdb's copy has only in-frame clones and lacks some. This sample has roughly 30,000 clones, with about 71% found just once. These receptors have no known antigen. Sequencing used CD4+ T cells from PBMCs cultured without peptide, obtained before COVID-19 vaccination. The receptors shown here come from a human donor who received a COVID-19 vaccine. Each CDR3 is given with its conserved first and last residue. D genes are given only for firm matches.

d_call: TRBD1
j_call: TRBJ1-2
v_call: TRBV6-6
cdr3_aa: CASRLDRVVGYTF
cdr3_nt: TGTGCCAGCAGACTCGACAGGGTGGTTGGCTACACCTTC

d_call: -
j_call: TRBJ2-7
v_call: TRBV18
cdr3_aa: CASSPRGNEQYF
cdr3_nt: TGTGCCAGCTCACCCCGGGGGAACGAGCAGTACTTC

d_call: TRBD2
j_call: TRBJ2-5
v_call: TRBV19
cdr3_aa: CASSMRGDQETQYF
cdr3_nt: TGTGCCAGTAGTATGCGGGGGGACCAAGAGACCCAGTACTTC

d_call: -
j_call: TRBJ2-5
v_call: TRBV10-1
cdr3_aa: CASSDGENQETQYF
cdr3_nt: TGCGCCAGCAGTGACGGGGAGAACCAAGAGACCCAGTACTTC

d_call: TRBD1
j_call: TRBJ2-2
v_call: TRBV2
cdr3_aa: CASRTGGHGELFF
cdr3_nt: TGTGCCAGCAGAACAGGGGGCCACGGGGAGCTGTTTTTT

d_call: -
j_call: TRBJ2-1
v_call: TRBV25-1
cdr3_aa: CASRRDRYYNEQFF
cdr3_nt: TGTGCCAGCAGAAGGGATCGATACTACAATGAGCAGTTCTTC

d_call: -
j_call: TRBJ1-1
v_call: TRBV6-5
cdr3_aa: CASIGDTEAFF
cdr3_nt: TGTGCCAGCATAGGGGACACTGAAGCTTTCTTT

d_call: TRBD1
j_call: TRBJ1-5
v_call: TRBV6-5
cdr3_aa: CASRPPGQRNQPQHF
cdr3_nt: TGTGCCAGCAGACCACCGGGACAGCGCAATCAGCCCCAGCATTTT

d_call: -
j_call: TRBJ2-5
v_call: TRBV6-5
cdr3_aa: CASTPLGKTQYF
cdr3_nt: TGTGCCAGCACCCCCCTTGGGAAGACCCAGTACTTC

d_call: TRBD2
j_call: TRBJ2-3
v_call: TRBV5-1
cdr3_aa: CASTPLSGGGTDTQYF
cdr3_nt: TGCGCCAGCACCCCCCTTAGCGGGGGTGGCACAGATACGCAGTATTTT

d_call: -
j_call: TRBJ2-3
v_call: TRBV5-6
cdr3_aa: CASTLLSSRDDTDTQYF
cdr3_nt: TGTGCCAGCACCCTACTTTCCTCGCGGGATGACACAGATACGCAGTATTTT